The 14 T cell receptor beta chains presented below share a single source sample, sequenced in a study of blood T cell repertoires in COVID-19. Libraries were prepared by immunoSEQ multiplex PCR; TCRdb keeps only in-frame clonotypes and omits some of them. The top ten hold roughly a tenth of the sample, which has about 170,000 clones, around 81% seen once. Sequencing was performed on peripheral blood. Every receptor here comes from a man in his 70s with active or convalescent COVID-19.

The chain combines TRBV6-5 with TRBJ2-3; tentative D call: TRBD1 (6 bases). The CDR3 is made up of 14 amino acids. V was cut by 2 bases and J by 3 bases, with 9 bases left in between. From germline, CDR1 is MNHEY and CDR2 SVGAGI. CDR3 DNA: TGTGCCAGCAGTTACGAAAGGGGGACAGATACGCAGTATTTT. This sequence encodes CASSYERGTDTQYF.

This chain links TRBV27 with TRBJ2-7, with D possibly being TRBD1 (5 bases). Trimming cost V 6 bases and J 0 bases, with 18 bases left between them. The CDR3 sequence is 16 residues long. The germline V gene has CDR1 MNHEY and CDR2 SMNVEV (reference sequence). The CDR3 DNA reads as TGTGCCAGCAGCCCCATCTCGGCAGGGTCCTCCTACGAGCAGTACTTC. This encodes CASSPISAGSSYEQYF.

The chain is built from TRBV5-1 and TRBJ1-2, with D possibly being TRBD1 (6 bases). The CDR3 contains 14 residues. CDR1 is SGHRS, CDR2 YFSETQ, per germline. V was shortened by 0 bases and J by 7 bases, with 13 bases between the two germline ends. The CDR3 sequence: CASSLASGAAGYTF. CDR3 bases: TGCGCCAGCAGCTTGGCGTCAGGGGCCGCTGGCTACACCTTC.

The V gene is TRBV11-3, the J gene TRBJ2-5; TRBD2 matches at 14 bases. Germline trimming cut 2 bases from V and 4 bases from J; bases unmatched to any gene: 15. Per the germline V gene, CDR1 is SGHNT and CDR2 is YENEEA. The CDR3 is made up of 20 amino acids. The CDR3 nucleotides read TGTGCCAGCAGCTTAAATCGTTGGGGACTAGCGGGAGAGTCGGGAGAGACCCAGTACTTC. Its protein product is CASSLNRWGLAGESGETQYF.

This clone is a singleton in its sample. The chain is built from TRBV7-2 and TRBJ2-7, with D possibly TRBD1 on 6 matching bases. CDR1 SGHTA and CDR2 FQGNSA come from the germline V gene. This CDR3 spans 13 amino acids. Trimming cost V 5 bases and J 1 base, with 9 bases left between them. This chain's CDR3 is CASSPDRSYEQYF. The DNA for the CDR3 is TGTGCCAGCAGCCCGGACAGATCCTACGAGCAGTACTTC.

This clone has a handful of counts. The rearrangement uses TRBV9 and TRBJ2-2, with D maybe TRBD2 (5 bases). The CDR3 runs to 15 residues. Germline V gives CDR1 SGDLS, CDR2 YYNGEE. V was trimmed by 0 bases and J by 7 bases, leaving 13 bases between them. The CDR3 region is CASSVGLPRDGELFF. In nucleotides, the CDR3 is TGTGCCAGCAGCGTAGGGCTCCCTCGGGACGGGGAGCTGTTTTTT.

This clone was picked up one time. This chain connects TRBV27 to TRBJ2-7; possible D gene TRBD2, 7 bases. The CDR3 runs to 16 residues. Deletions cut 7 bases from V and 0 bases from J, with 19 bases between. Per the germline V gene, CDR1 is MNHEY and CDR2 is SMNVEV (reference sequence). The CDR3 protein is CASNTLAGASSYEQYF. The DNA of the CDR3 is TGTGCCAGCAATACTTTGGCGGGGGCCAGCTCCTACGAGCAGTACTTC.

The CDR3 loop reads CASSPSWSSYNSPLHF. The CDR3 DNA sequence: TGTGCCAGCAGTCCCTCGTGGAGCTCCTATAATTCACCCCTCCACTTT. The V and J genes are TRBV27 and TRBJ1-6; D is ambiguous. The CDR3 has 16 amino acids. V was clipped by 5 bases and J by 0 bases, with 11 bases between them. Germline assignment: CDR1 MNHEY and CDR2 SMNVEV (reference sequence).

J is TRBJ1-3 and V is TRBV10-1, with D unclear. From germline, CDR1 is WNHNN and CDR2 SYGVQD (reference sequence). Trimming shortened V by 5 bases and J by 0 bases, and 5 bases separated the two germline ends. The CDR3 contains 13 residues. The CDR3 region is CASSSSSGNTIYF. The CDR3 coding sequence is TGCGCCAGCAGTTCGAGCTCTGGAAACACCATATATTTT.

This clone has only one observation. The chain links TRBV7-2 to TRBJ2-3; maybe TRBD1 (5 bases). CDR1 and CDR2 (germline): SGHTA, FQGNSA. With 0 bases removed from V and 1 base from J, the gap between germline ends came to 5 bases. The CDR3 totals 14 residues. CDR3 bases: TGTGCCAGCAGCTTAGCAGGGGGCACAGATACGCAGTATTTT. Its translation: CASSLAGGTDTQYF.

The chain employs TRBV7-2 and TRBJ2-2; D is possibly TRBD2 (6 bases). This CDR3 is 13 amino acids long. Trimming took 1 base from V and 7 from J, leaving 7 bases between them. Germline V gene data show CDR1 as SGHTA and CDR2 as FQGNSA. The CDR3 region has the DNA TGTGCCAGCAGCTTAGGGGGGGACGGGGAGCTGTTTTTT. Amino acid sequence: CASSLGGDGELFF.

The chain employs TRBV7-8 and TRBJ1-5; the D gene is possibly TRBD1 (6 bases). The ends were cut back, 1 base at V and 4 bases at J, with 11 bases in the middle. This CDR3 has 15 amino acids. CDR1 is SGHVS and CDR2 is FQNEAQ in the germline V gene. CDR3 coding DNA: TGTGCCAGCAGCTTAGGTCGGGGGGCAAATCAGCCCCAGCATTTT. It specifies CASSLGRGANQPQHF.

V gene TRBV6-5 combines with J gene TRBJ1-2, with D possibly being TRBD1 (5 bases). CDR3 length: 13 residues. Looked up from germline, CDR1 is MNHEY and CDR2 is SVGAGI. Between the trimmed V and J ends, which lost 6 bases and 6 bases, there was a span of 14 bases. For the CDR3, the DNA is TGTGCCAGCAGAGCGGCGGGGGGTGATGGCTACACCTTC. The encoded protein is CASRAAGGDGYTF.

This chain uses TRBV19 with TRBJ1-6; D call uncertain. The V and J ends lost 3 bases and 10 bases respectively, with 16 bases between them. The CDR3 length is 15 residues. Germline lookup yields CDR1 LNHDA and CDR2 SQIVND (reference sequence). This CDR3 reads CASSISEGGRSPLHF. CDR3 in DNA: TGTGCCAGTAGTATTTCGGAAGGAGGACGGTCACCCCTCCACTTT.